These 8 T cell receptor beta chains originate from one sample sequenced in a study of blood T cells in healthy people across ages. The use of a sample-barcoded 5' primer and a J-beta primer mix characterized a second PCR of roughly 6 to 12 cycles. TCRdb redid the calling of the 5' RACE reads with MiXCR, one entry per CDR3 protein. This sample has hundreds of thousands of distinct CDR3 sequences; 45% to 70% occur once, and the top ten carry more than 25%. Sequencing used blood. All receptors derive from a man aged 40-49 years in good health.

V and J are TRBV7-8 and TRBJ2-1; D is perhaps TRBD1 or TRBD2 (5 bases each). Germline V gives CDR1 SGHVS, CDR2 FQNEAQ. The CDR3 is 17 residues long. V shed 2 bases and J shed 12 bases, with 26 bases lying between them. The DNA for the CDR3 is TGTGCCAGCAGCTTACGGATAGCCCGGGACCGGGCTCGGGGGCAGTTCTTC. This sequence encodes CASSLRIARDRARGQFF.

CDR3 DNA sequence: TGTGCCAGCAGCGGGGAGACTTCCTGGGCCCAAGAGACCCAGTACTTC. Its translation is CASSGETSWAQETQYF. This chain links TRBV9 with TRBJ2-5; D is perhaps TRBD2 (5 bases). Trimming removed 3 bases at V and 1 base at J, with 16 bases between. This CDR3 has 16 residues. Germline CDR1 is SGDLS and CDR2 is YYNGEE. The variable domain in full, with the rest retrieved from reference TRBV9 and TRBJ2-5, is DSGVTQTPKHLITATGQRVTLRCSPRSGDLSVYWYQQSLDQGLQFLIQYYNGEERAKGNILERFSAQQFPDLHSELNLSSLELGDSALYFCASSGETSWAQETQYFGPGTRLLVL.

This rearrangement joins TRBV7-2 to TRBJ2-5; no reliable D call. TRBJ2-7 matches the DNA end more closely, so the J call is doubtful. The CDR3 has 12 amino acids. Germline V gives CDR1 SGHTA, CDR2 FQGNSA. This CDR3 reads CASSSSPREQYF. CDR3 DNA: TGTGCCAGCAGCAGCTCCCCACGCGAGCAGTACTTC.

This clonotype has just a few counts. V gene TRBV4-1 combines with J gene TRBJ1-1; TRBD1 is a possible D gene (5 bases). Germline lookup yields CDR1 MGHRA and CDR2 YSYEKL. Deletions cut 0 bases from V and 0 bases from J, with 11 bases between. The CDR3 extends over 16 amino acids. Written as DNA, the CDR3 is TGCGCCAGCAGCCAAGATCCAGGGCGGATGAACACTGAAGCTTTCTTT. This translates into CASSQDPGRMNTEAFF.

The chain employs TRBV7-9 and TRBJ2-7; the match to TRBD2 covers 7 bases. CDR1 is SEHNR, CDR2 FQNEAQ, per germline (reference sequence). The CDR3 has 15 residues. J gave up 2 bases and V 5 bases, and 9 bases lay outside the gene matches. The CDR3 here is CASSPREGDPYEQYF. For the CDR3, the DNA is TGTGCCAGCAGCCCGAGGGAGGGTGACCCCTACGAGCAGTACTTC.

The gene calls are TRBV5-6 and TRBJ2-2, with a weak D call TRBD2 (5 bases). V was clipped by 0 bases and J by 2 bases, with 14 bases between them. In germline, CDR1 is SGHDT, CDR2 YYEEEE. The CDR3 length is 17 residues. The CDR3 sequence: CASSLGVAGLNTGELFF. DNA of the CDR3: TGTGCCAGCAGCTTGGGTGTGGCGGGCCTCAACACCGGGGAGCTGTTTTTT.

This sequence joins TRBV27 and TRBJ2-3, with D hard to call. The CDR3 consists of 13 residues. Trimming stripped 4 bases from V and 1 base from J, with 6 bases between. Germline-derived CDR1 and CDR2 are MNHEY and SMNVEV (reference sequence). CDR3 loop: CASSWARTDTQYF. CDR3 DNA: TGTGCCAGCAGTTGGGCACGCACAGATACGCAGTATTTT.

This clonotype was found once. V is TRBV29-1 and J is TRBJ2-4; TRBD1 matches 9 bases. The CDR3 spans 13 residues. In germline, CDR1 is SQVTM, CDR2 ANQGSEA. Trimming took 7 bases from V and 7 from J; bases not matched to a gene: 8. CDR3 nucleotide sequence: TGCAGCGCAGCGGCACAGGGGGCGAACATTCAGTACTTC. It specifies CSAAAQGANIQYF. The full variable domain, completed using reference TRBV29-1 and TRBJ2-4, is SAVISQKPSRDICQRGTSLTIQCQVDSQVTMMFWYRQQPGQSLTLIATANQGSEATYESGFVIDKFPISRPNLTFSTLTVSNMSPEDSSIYLCSAAAQGANIQYFGAGTRLSVL.